Listed here are 25 T cell receptor beta chains from one sample, sequenced in a study of OX40 agonist ivuxolimab in advanced cancers. Clones were sequenced by immunoSEQ multiplex PCR, and TCRdb holds only the in-frame ones, with some missing. There are tens of thousands of clones in the sample; around 85% occur only once, and approximately 25% lies in the top ten. Sequencing used CD4+ or CD8+ T cells sorted from blood, obtained in a trial of the OX40 agonist ivuxolimab. The receptors were gathered from an adult with an advanced solid tumor such as melanoma, head and neck, liver or kidney cancer.

This clone is a singleton in its sample. The rearrangement links TRBV9 to TRBJ1-2; D possibly corresponds to TRBD1 (6 bases). Trimming left V 3 bases short and J 3 bases short, with 12 bases between. The CDR3 has 14 amino acids. The germline V gene encodes CDR1 SGDLS and CDR2 YYNGEE. The CDR3 loop reads CASSGDRRDYGYTF. For the CDR3, the DNA is TGTGCCAGCAGCGGTGACAGGCGGGACTATGGCTACACCTTC.

The rearrangement links TRBV29-1 to TRBJ2-7, with D possibly being TRBD1 (5 bases). The V end was cut by 5 bases, the J end by 0 bases, with 20 bases between. The length of the CDR3 is 16 residues. In germline, CDR1 is SQVTM, CDR2 ANQGSEA. The CDR3 bases are TGCAGCGTTAACCAGGGAACGAACGACCCCTCCTACGAGCAGTACTTC. This codes for CSVNQGTNDPSYEQYF.

The J gene is TRBJ2-7, the V gene TRBV7-6, with D possibly called TRBD1 or TRBD2 (5 bases each). Trimming took off 1 base at V and 0 bases at J, with 22 bases between the two ends. This CDR3 comprises 19 residues. Germline CDR1 SGHVS, CDR2 FNYEAQ. Written as DNA, the CDR3 is TGTGCCAGCAGCTTAGAGGTTCCGGGGTGGGGGTCCAGCTCCTACGAGCAGTACTTC. Translating gives CASSLEVPGWGSSSYEQYF.

Only one count was recorded for this clone. The chain employs TRBV19 and TRBJ2-3; 9 bases fit TRBD2. J lost 0 bases, V lost 4 bases, and 8 bases had no gene match. Germline values: CDR1 LNHDA, CDR2 SQIVND (reference sequence). This CDR3 is 17 amino acids long. The CDR3 protein is CASSTAGGRDSTDTQYF. DNA for the CDR3: TGTGCCAGTAGTACAGCCGGCGGGAGGGACAGCACAGATACGCAGTATTTT. The full variable domain, in which reference TRBV19 and TRBJ2-3 provide the parts outside the CDR3, is DGGITQSPKYLFRKEGQNVTLSCEQNLNHDAMYWYRQDPGQGLRLIYYSQIVNDFQKGDIAEGYSVSREKKESFPLTVTSAQKNPTAFYLCASSTAGGRDSTDTQYFGPGTRLTVL.

The V gene is TRBV9, the J gene TRBJ1-4, with 9 bases aligning to TRBD1. This CDR3 spans 17 amino acids. Germline assignment: CDR1 SGDLS and CDR2 YYNGEE. V lost 3 bases, J lost 1 base, and 7 bases stayed unmatched. The CDR3 region has the DNA TGTGCCAGCAGCGCCGGGACAGGGAGAGGAACTAATGAAAAACTGTTTTTT. Protein: CASSAGTGRGTNEKLFF.

This clone was seen more than once but under ten times. The rearrangement uses TRBV2 and TRBJ2-2; D uncertain. Germline loops: CDR1 SNHLY, CDR2 FYNNEI. CDR3 size: 14 residues. Trimming removed 1 base from V and 5 bases from J, with 8 bases in between. The CDR3, as DNA: TGTGCCAGCAGTGAAGTTGGCCCTACCGGGGAGCTGTTTTTT. This gives the protein CASSEVGPTGELFF.

The gene calls are TRBV19 and TRBJ2-7; possibly TRBD1 or TRBD2 for D (5 bases each). This CDR3 region has 15 residues. Germline CDR1 LNHDA, CDR2 SQIVND (reference sequence). V gave up 2 bases and J gave up 1 base, with 12 bases separating them. For the CDR3, the DNA is TGTGCCAGTAGTATACGGCACGGGGCTTCCTACGAGCAGTACTTC. Translation gives CASSIRHGASYEQYF.

The genes are TRBV5-1 and TRBJ1-3; maybe TRBD1 (5 bases). The CDR3 consists of 16 residues. Looked up from germline, CDR1 is SGHRS and CDR2 is YFSETQ. V lost 1 base and J lost 4, with 15 bases in between. DNA of the CDR3: TGCGCCAGCAGCTTGTGGGGCCCTAAATCGGGAAACACCATATATTTT. Amino acids: CASSLWGPKSGNTIYF.

As DNA, the CDR3 is TGTGCCAGCAGCTTATTGGAACAAGAGACCCAGTACTTC. It yields the protein CASSLLEQETQYF. The chain carries TRBV11-2 and TRBJ2-5; D remains unclear. The V end lost 2 bases, the J end lost 2 bases, and 6 bases lay between the germline ends. The CDR3 runs to 13 residues. Germline CDR1 and CDR2: SGHAT and FQNNGV.

V is TRBV2 and J is TRBJ2-7, with unresolved D. V was trimmed by 7 bases and J by 6 bases, leaving 16 bases between them. Germline-derived CDR1 and CDR2 are SNHLY and FYNNEI. CDR3 length: 13 amino acids. The CDR3 protein is CASMEQQPAEQYF. The DNA of the CDR3 is TGTGCCAGCATGGAGCAGCAACCGGCCGAGCAGTACTTC.

The J gene is TRBJ2-3, the V gene TRBV6-1; maybe TRBD1 (6 bases). From germline, CDR1 is MNHNS and CDR2 SASEGT. Trimming removed 5 bases at V and 2 bases at J, with 11 bases between. The CDR3 loop spans 14 amino acids. The CDR3 region is CASSKTGTTDTQYF. Here the CDR3 DNA reads TGTGCCAGCAGTAAGACAGGAACCACAGATACGCAGTATTTT.

The V gene is TRBV4-2, the J gene TRBJ2-2, with 9 bases identical to TRBD2. V shed 5 bases, J shed 7 bases, and the junction held 5 bases outside the gene matches. The V gene's germline CDR1 is LGHNA and CDR2 YNFKEQ. This CDR3 comprises 14 residues. CDR3 amino acids: CASSGTSYGGELFF. As DNA, the CDR3 is TGTGCCAGCAGCGGGACTAGCTACGGCGGGGAGCTGTTTTTT.

This clone was seen once. The CDR3 DNA sequence: TGTGCCAGCAGTGAATCGGACAGGGGCCACGAGCAGTACTTC. Its translation is CASSESDRGHEQYF. The V and J genes are TRBV6-1 and TRBJ2-7, with 9 bases fitting TRBD1. The length of the CDR3 is 14 residues. The germline V gene encodes CDR1 MNHNS and CDR2 SASEGT. V shed 2 bases and J 5 bases; nucleotides not matched to a gene: 4.

The chain couples TRBV5-1 to TRBJ1-1, with a possible D match to TRBD1 (5 bases). Germline loops: CDR1 SGHRS, CDR2 YFSETQ. This CDR3 region has 14 residues. V lost 5 bases and J 3 bases, leaving 14 bases between the germline ends. For the CDR3, the DNA is TGCGCCAGCAGGCCCCCCGGGGGTTACACTGAAGCTTTCTTT. It yields the protein CASRPPGGYTEAFF.

The chain is built from TRBV7-9 and TRBJ1-4; D might be TRBD1 (5 bases). CDR1 is SEHNR and CDR2 is FQNEAQ in the germline V gene (reference sequence). Trimming took off 3 bases at V and 7 bases at J, with 12 bases between the two ends. This CDR3 contains 14 residues. CDR3 coding DNA: TGTGCCAGCAGCTTCCGGGGGGGGACTGAAAAACTGTTTTTT. Translated, it gives CASSFRGGTEKLFF. Variable domain in full (rest from reference TRBV7-9 and TRBJ1-4): DTGVSQNPRHKITKRGQNVTFRCDPISEHNRLYWYRQTLGQGPEFLTYFQNEAQLEKSRLLSDRFSAERPKGSFSTLEIQRTEQGDSAMYLCASSFRGGTEKLFFGSGTQLSVL.

This clone was detected only once. V is TRBV5-1 and J is TRBJ2-5; 11 nucleotides line up with TRBD2. With 3 bases clipped from V and 2 bases from J, the junction kept 3 bases outside the gene matches. The CDR3 covers 15 residues. Germline loops: CDR1 SGHRS, CDR2 YFSETQ. CDR3 sequence reads: CASSSGLAEQETQYF. The DNA of the CDR3 is TGCGCCAGCAGCTCGGGACTAGCGGAGCAAGAGACCCAGTACTTC.

This sequence joins TRBV11-2 and TRBJ2-7; the D gene is possibly TRBD1 (6 bases). The germline CDR1 and CDR2 sequences are SGHAT and FQNNGV. The CDR3 is 13 residues long. V was clipped by 7 bases and J by 0 bases, with 10 bases between them. The CDR3 loop is CASTTGTSYEQYF. CDR3 sequence (DNA): TGTGCCAGCACAACAGGGACCTCCTACGAGCAGTACTTC.

The V call is TRBV5-6, the J call TRBJ1-1; 7 bases agree with TRBD1. In germline, CDR1 is SGHDT, CDR2 YYEEEE. The junction had 8 bases not matched to a gene; V was cut back by 3 bases and J by 6 bases. CDR3 length: 14 residues. The CDR3 DNA is TGTGCCAGCAGCTCAGGCAGGGGGTACGCTGAAGCTTTCTTT. Protein: CASSSGRGYAEAFF. The full variable domain, completed using reference TRBV5-6 and TRBJ1-1, is DAGVTQSPTHLIKTRGQQVTLRCSPKSGHDTVSWYQQALGQGPQFIFQYYEEEERQRGNFPDRFSGHQFPNYSSELNVNALLLGDSALYLCASSSGRGYAEAFFGQGTRLTVV.

This chain links TRBV4-1 with TRBJ2-7; 8 nucleotides agree with TRBD1. This CDR3 contains 16 residues. V shed 3 bases and J 2 bases; nucleotides not matched to a gene: 9. Germline CDR1 is MGHRA and CDR2 is YSYEKL. CDR3 nucleotide sequence: TGCGCCAGCAGCCATCCCGGACAGGGTAAGGCCTACGAGCAGTACTTC. It translates to CASSHPGQGKAYEQYF.

This chain connects TRBV6-6 to TRBJ1-1; D gene uncertain. Germline-derived CDR1 and CDR2 are MNHNY and SVGAGI (reference sequence). Between the trimmed V and J ends, which lost 0 bases and 1 base, there was a span of 9 bases. CDR3 length equals 15 residues. The CDR3 region is CASSYSNIENTEAFF. The DNA of the CDR3 is TGTGCCAGCAGTTACTCGAACATTGAGAACACTGAAGCTTTCTTT.

The rearrangement uses TRBV4-3 and TRBJ2-5; D gene unclear. The CDR3 extends over 13 amino acids. Trimming stripped 1 base from V and 5 bases from J, with 8 bases between. Per the germline V gene, CDR1 is LGHNA and CDR2 is YSLEER. The CDR3 region is CASSQVLLETQYF. DNA for the CDR3: TGCGCCAGCAGCCAAGTCCTCCTGGAGACCCAGTACTTC.

CDR3 residues: CASSLVQDYEQYF. CDR3 nucleotide sequence: TGTGCCAGCAGCTTGGTACAGGACTACGAGCAGTACTTC. The chain recombines TRBV5-4 with TRBJ2-7; a possible D gene is TRBD1 (5 bases). The CDR3 has 13 residues. Germline V lookup: CDR1 SGHNT, CDR2 YYREEE (reference sequence). V shed 0 bases and J shed 3 bases, with 7 bases lying between them. The whole variable domain, filled in from reference TRBV5-4 and TRBJ2-7, reads ETGVTQSPTHLIKTRGQQVTLRCSSQSGHNTVSWYQQALGQGPQFIFQYYREEENGRGNFPPRFSGLQFPNYSSELNVNALELDDSALYLCASSLVQDYEQYFGPGTRLTVT.

The chain couples TRBV27 to TRBJ2-3, with 15 bases lining up with TRBD2. CDR1 is MNHEY, CDR2 SMNVEV, per germline (reference sequence). The ends lost 5 bases at V and 3 bases at J; junction bases unmatched: 9. The CDR3 is 18 residues long. The CDR3 DNA sequence: TGTGCCAGCAGTCCGGGGACTAGCGGGGGGTTTCAGACAGATACGCAGTATTTT. Protein sequence: CASSPGTSGGFQTDTQYF.

The chain links TRBV7-7 to TRBJ2-5; the D call may be TRBD1 or TRBD2 (5 bases each). The CDR3 spans 15 residues. Trimming removed 3 bases at V and 1 base at J, with 12 bases between. Germline-derived CDR1 and CDR2 are SSHAT and FNYEAQ (reference sequence). The CDR3 DNA reads as TGTGCCAGCAGCTTGGTTCAGGGAGCCCAAGAGACCCAGTACTTC. Translated: CASSLVQGAQETQYF.

The V and J genes are TRBV4-3 and TRBJ2-7; possible D gene TRBD1, 5 bases. Trimming removed 3 bases at V and 2 bases at J, with 20 bases between. Germline CDR1 is LGHNA and CDR2 is YSLEER. The CDR3 loop spans 17 amino acids. CDR3 in amino acids: CASSQTPGRETPYEQYF. In DNA form, the CDR3 reads TGCGCCAGCAGCCAGACACCTGGCAGGGAAACGCCCTACGAGCAGTACTTC.